The clone carrying this TCR beta chain has at least ten counts. The antigen is undetermined. This sample is drawn from a study of regulatory T cells in long-lasting Graves disease. Germline V lookup: CDR1 MDHEN, CDR2 SYDVKM. V trimming: 6 bases; J trimming: 5 bases; junction bases outside the gene matches: 2. The CDR3 is 12 amino acids. Specified time point: persistent/refractory GD, antithyroid drugs over 5 years with positive TRAb. There was RNA extracted from PBMCs, and the TCR library was made from it. Enrollment of patients was through an endocrinology department in Xi'an, China. According to the study, TCR beta libraries were built with iRepertoire HTBI primers and CDR3-region Arm-PCR. From the multiplex PCR reads, TCRdb called clonotypes with MiXCR, one entry per CDR3 protein. The sample shows about 450,000 distinct CDR3 sequences, 23% of them seen only once. The study, taken as a whole, reports: With under 3,500 shared public clonotypes, persistent patients exceeded new patients, who shared more than 900.

This rearrangement joins TRBV28 to TRBJ2-5; 8 bases fit TRBD2. The input for sequencing was peripheral blood mononuclear cells (PBMCs), taken when the disease was refractory, from a patient treated with antithyroid drugs. The clonotype originates from a female donor with Graves disease. CDR3 nucleotide sequence: TGTGCCAGCAGAACGGGGGGGGAGACCCAGTACTTC. Amino acid sequence: CASRTGGETQYF.